This T cell receptor (beta chain) originates from a study of OX40 agonist ivuxolimab in advanced cancers. General study points: Clonal expansion from baseline to week 6 occurred in both CD4+ and CD8+ T cells. On average, CD8+ T cells showed a greater number of expanded clones than CD4+.

Details on this clone: The antigen is unknown.

Produced via immunoSEQ multiplex PCR; TCRdb's table is partial and in-frame only. The table includes roughly 48,000 clones, approximately 87% detected once. V dropped 2 bases and J dropped 4 bases, with 12 bases sitting between them. The CDR3 covers 15 residues. CDR1 is MNHEY, CDR2 SMNVEV, per germline (reference sequence). The sequence came from an adult with an advanced solid tumor such as melanoma, head and neck, liver or kidney cancer. The specimen comprised CD4+ or CD8+ T cells sorted from blood, sampled in a trial of the OX40 agonist ivuxolimab. The V and J genes are TRBV27 and TRBJ1-5; D is unresolved. In DNA, the CDR3 is TGTGCCAGCAGTTTAGTGTACAGACAAAATCAGCCCCAGCATTTT. This sequence encodes CASSLVYRQNQPQHF.